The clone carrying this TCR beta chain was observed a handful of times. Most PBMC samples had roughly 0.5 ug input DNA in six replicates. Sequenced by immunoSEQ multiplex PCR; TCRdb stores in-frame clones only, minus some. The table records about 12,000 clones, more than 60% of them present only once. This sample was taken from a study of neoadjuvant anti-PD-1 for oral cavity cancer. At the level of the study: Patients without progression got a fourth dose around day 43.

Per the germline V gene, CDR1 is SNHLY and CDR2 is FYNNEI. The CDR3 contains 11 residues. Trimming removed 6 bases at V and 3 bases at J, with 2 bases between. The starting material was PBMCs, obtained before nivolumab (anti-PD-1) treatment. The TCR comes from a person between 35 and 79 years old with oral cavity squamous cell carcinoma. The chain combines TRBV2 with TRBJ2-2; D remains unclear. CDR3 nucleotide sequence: TGTGCCAGCAGCTACACCGGGGAGCTGTTTTTT. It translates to CASSYTGELFF. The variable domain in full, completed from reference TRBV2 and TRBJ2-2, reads EPEVTQTPSHQVTQMGQEVILRCVPISNHLYFYWYRQILGQKVEFLVSFYNNEISEKSEIFDDQFSVERPDGSNFTLKIRSTKLEDSAMYFCASSYTGELFFGEGSRLTVL.